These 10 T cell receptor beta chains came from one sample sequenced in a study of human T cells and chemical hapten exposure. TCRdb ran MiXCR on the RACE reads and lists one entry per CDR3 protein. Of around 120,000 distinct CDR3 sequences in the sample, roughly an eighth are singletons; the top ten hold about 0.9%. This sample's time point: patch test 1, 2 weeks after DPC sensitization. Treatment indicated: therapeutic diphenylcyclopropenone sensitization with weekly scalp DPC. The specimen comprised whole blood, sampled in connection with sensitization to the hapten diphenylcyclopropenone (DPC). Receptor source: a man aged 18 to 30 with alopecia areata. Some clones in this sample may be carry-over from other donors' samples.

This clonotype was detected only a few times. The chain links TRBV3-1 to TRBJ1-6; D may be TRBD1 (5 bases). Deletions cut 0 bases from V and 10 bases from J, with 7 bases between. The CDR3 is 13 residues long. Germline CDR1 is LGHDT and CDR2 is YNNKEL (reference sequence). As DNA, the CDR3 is TGTGCCAGCAGCCAAGATGGGGGATCACCCCTCCACTTT. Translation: CASSQDGGSPLHF.

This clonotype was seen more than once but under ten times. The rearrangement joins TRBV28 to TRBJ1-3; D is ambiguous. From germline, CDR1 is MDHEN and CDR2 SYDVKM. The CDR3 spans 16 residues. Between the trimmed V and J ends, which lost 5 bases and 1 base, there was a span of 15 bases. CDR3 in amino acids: CASSIRDSLSGNTIYF. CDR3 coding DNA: TGTGCCAGCAGTATCCGGGATAGCCTTTCTGGAAACACCATATATTTT.

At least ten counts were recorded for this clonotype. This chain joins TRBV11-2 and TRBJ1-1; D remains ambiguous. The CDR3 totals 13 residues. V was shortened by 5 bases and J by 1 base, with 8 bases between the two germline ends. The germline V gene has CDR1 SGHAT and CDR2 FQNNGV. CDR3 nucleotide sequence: TGTGCCAGCAGCCTACAGTCGAACACTGAAGCTTTCTTT. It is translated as CASSLQSNTEAFF.

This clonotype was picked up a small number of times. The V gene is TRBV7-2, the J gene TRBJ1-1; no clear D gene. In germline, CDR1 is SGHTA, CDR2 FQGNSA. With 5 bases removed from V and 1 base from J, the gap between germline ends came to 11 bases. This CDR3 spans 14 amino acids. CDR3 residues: CASSRVWKNTEAFF. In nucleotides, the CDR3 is TGTGCCAGCAGCCGAGTCTGGAAGAACACTGAAGCTTTCTTT.

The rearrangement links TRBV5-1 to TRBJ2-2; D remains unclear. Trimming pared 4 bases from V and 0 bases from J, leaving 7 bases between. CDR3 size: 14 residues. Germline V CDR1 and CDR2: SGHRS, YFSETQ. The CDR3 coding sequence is TGCGCCAGCAGCCCGAGACCGAACACCGGGGAGCTGTTTTTT. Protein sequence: CASSPRPNTGELFF. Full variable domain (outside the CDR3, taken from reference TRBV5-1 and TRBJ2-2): KAGVTQTPRYLIKTRGQQVTLSCSPISGHRSVSWYQQTPGQGLQFLFEYFSETQRNKGNFPGRFSGRQFSNSRSEMNVSTLELGDSALYLCASSPRPNTGELFFGEGSRLTVL.

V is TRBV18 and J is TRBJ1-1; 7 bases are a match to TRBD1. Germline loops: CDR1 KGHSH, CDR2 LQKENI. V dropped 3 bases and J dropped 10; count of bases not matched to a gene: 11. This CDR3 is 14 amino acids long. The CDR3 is CASSPSVQGGAAFF. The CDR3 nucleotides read TGTGCCAGCTCACCGTCCGTTCAGGGGGGAGCAGCTTTCTTT.

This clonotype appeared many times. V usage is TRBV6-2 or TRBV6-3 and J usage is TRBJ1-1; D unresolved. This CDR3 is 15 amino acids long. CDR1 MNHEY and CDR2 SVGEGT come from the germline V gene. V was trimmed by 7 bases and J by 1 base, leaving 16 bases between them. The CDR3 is CASKKGQVSNTEAFF. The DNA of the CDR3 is TGTGCCAGCAAAAAAGGGCAGGTGTCGAACACTGAAGCTTTCTTT.

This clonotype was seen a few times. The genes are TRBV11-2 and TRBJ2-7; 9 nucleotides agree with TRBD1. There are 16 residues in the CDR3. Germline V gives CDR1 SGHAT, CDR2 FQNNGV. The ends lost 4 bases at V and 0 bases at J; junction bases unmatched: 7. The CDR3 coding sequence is TGTGCCAGCAGCTCCACGGACAGGGGCTCCTCCTACGAGCAGTACTTC. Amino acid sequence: CASSSTDRGSSYEQYF.

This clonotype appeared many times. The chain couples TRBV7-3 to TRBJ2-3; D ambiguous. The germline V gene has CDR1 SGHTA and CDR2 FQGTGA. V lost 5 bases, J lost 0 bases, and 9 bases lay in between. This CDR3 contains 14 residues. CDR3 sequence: CASSPLGSTDTQYF. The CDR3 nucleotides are TGTGCCAGCAGCCCCCTGGGGAGCACAGATACGCAGTATTTT.

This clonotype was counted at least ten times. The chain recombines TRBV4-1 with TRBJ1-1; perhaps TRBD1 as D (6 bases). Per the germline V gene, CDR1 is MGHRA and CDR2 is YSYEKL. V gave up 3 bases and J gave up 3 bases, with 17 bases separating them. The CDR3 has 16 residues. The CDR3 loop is CASSQTSGALHTEAFF. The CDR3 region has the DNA TGCGCCAGCAGCCAGACCTCAGGGGCCCTGCACACTGAAGCTTTCTTT.